Following are 30 T cell receptor beta chains from one sample sequenced in a study of T cell responses to AZD1222 COVID-19 vaccine. The method was immunoSEQ multiplex PCR; TCRdb's version includes in-frame clones alone and lacks a portion of them. The sample gives around 58,000 clones, 65% to 90% of which show up once; 20% is in the top ten. The starting material was peripheral blood, obtained on day 0 of AZD1222 vaccination. Receptors were obtained from an adult in good health.

This chain joins TRBV18 and TRBJ2-5; D is uncertain. Germline-derived CDR1 and CDR2 are KGHSH and LQKENI. Trimming took 0 bases from V and 12 from J, leaving 14 bases between them. This CDR3 is 13 amino acids long. Here the CDR3 reads CASSPPIEAPKYF. CDR3 nucleotides: TGTGCCAGCTCACCACCGATAGAAGCGCCAAAGTACTTC. Full variable domain (rest looked up from reference TRBV18 and TRBJ2-5): NAGVMQNPRHLVRRRGQEARLRCSPMKGHSHVYWYRQLPEEGLKFMVYLQKENIIDESGMPKERFSAEFPKEGPSILRIQQVVRGDSAAYFCASSPPIEAPKYFGPGTRLLVL.

The chain uses TRBV6-1 and TRBJ2-7; 10 bases fit TRBD2. Per the germline V gene, CDR1 is MNHNS and CDR2 is SASEGT. The trim removed 0 bases at V and 3 bases at J, leaving 8 bases unmatched. CDR3 length equals 17 residues. CDR3 nucleotides: TGTGCCAGCAGTGAAGCGCTTCTAGCGGGAGCGTTCTACGAGCAGTACTTC. The encoded protein is CASSEALLAGAFYEQYF.

The chain uses TRBV12-3 or TRBV12-4 and TRBJ1-1; possible D gene TRBD1, 5 bases. Deletions cut 7 bases from V and 10 bases from J, with 13 bases between. This CDR3 spans 11 amino acids. Here the CDR3 reads CASIVGVGAFF. The CDR3 DNA sequence: TGTGCCAGCATCGTAGGGGTCGGAGCTTTCTTT.

There are a few counts of this clone. This chain links TRBV9 with TRBJ2-1; 9 bases are shared with TRBD2. V shed 0 bases and J 8 bases; nucleotides not matched to a gene: 3. The germline CDR1 and CDR2 sequences are SGDLS and YYNGEE. This CDR3 spans 14 amino acids. The CDR3 DNA follows: TGTGCCAGCAGCGTAGGTAGCGGGAGCTATGAGCAGTTCTTC. Amino acids: CASSVGSGSYEQFF. The full variable domain, completed using reference TRBV9 and TRBJ2-1, is DSGVTQTPKHLITATGQRVTLRCSPRSGDLSVYWYQQSLDQGLQFLIQYYNGEERAKGNILERFSAQQFPDLHSELNLSSLELGDSALYFCASSVGSGSYEQFFGPGTRLTVL.

The chain is built from TRBV28 and TRBJ1-5, with TRBD1 as a possible D gene (5 bases). CDR1 MDHEN and CDR2 SYDVKM come from the germline V gene. The CDR3 spans 14 residues. The V and J ends lost 9 bases and 6 bases respectively, with 18 bases between them. Written as DNA, the CDR3 is TGTGCCAGTGGGGACTCGCAAAGTCGTCAGCCCCAGCATTTT. It is translated as CASGDSQSRQPQHF.

The chain links TRBV6-2 or TRBV6-3 to TRBJ1-5; 7 nucleotides align to TRBD1. CDR3 length: 14 residues. Looked up from germline, CDR1 is MNHEY and CDR2 is SVGEGT. The trim removed 5 bases at V and 4 bases at J, leaving 5 bases unmatched. CDR3 coding DNA: TGTGCCAGCAGTCGGGGACAGACAAATCAGCCCCAGCATTTT. Its translation: CASSRGQTNQPQHF.

This clone was detected once. The chain uses TRBV18 and TRBJ1-1; 10 positions match TRBD1. CDR1 is KGHSH and CDR2 is LQKENI in the germline V gene. V shed 2 bases and J 3 bases; nucleotides not matched to a gene: 6. CDR3 size: 16 residues. As DNA, the CDR3 is TGTGCCAGCTCACCATATAATGGACAGGGGGACACTGAAGCTTTCTTT. It codes for CASSPYNGQGDTEAFF. Full variable domain (rest looked up from reference TRBV18 and TRBJ1-1): NAGVMQNPRHLVRRRGQEARLRCSPMKGHSHVYWYRQLPEEGLKFMVYLQKENIIDESGMPKERFSAEFPKEGPSILRIQQVVRGDSAAYFCASSPYNGQGDTEAFFGQGTRLTVV.

This clone has just one count. V is TRBV5-5 and J is TRBJ1-1; 9 nucleotides agree with TRBD1. The CDR3 length is 15 residues. Trimming removed 5 bases from V and 4 bases from J; junction bases left unmatched: 9. Germline V gene sequence: CDR1 SGHKS, CDR2 YYEKEE (reference sequence). CDR3 loop: CASSKDRGGSTEAFF. The CDR3 coding sequence is TGTGCCAGCAGTAAAGACAGGGGGGGTTCCACTGAAGCTTTCTTT. Supplemented by reference TRBV5-5 and TRBJ1-1, the full variable domain reads DAGVTQSPTHLIKTRGQQVTLRCSPISGHKSVSWYQQVLGQGPQFIFQYYEKEERGRGNFPDRFSARQFPNYSSELNVNALLLGDSALYLCASSKDRGGSTEAFFGQGTRLTVV.

The chain joins TRBV5-1 to TRBJ2-7, with 8 bases fitting TRBD1. This CDR3 spans 14 amino acids. V shed 4 bases and J 4 bases; nucleotides not matched to a gene: 7. Germline-derived CDR1 and CDR2 are SGHRS and YFSETQ. The CDR3 DNA reads as TGCGCCAGCAGCAACGGACAGGGCCCTTACGAGCAGTACTTC. Its protein product is CASSNGQGPYEQYF.

This sequence joins TRBV5-6 and TRBJ2-3; no clear D. The ends were cut back, 4 bases at V and 0 bases at J, with 9 bases in the middle. Germline V gene data show CDR1 as SGHDT and CDR2 as YYEEEE. The length of the CDR3 is 14 residues. This CDR3 is CASSTSYSTDTQYF. CDR3 in DNA: TGTGCCAGCAGCACCAGCTACAGCACAGATACGCAGTATTTT.

V gene TRBV4-2 combines with J gene TRBJ1-1; 8 bases agree with TRBD1. Germline CDR1 is LGHNA and CDR2 is YNFKEQ. Trimming removed 0 bases from V and 0 bases from J; junction bases left unmatched: 9. The CDR3 loop spans 18 amino acids. This chain's CDR3 is CASSQDPDRGGLNTEAFF. In nucleotides, the CDR3 is TGTGCCAGCAGCCAAGATCCCGACAGGGGAGGACTGAACACTGAAGCTTTCTTT.

The chain couples TRBV20-1 to TRBJ2-7, with 10 bases aligning to TRBD2. Germline lookup yields CDR1 DFQATT and CDR2 SNEGSKA (reference sequence). V shed 3 bases and J 2 bases; nucleotides not matched to a gene: 4. This CDR3 is built from 14 residues. CDR3 region: CSASFTSGAYEQYF. DNA for the CDR3: TGCAGTGCTAGTTTCACTAGCGGGGCCTACGAGCAGTACTTC.

There are a few counts of this clone. The rearrangement uses TRBV11-2 and TRBJ1-5, with a possible D match to TRBD1 (5 bases). This CDR3 has 17 residues. CDR1 is SGHAT, CDR2 FQNNGV, per germline. V was pared by 2 bases and J by 1 base, with 15 bases between. For the CDR3, the DNA is TGTGCCAGCAGCTTAAATGATTTGGGGGTAAGCAATCAGCCCCAGCATTTT. It specifies CASSLNDLGVSNQPQHF.

The chain couples TRBV5-1 to TRBJ2-1; D unresolved. V gave up 0 bases and J gave up 5 bases, with 9 bases separating them. Germline assignment: CDR1 SGHRS and CDR2 YFSETQ. The CDR3 spans 14 residues. CDR3 nucleotide sequence: TGCGCCAGCAGCTTGGGACGGATGAACAATGAGCAGTTCTTC. Protein: CASSLGRMNNEQFF. Full variable domain (remainder filled in from reference TRBV5-1 and TRBJ2-1): KAGVTQTPRYLIKTRGQQVTLSCSPISGHRSVSWYQQTPGQGLQFLFEYFSETQRNKGNFPGRFSGRQFSNSRSEMNVSTLELGDSALYLCASSLGRMNNEQFFGPGTRLTVL.

This clone was seen a single time. The gene calls are TRBV19 and TRBJ1-4; TRBD1 matches at 7 bases. Germline CDR1 LNHDA, CDR2 SQIVND (reference sequence). The CDR3 covers 13 residues. V shed 5 bases and J 8 bases; nucleotides not matched to a gene: 5. DNA of the CDR3: TGTGCCAGTAGTTATAACAGGGGAGAAAAACTGTTTTTT. This gives the protein CASSYNRGEKLFF.

V usage is TRBV2 and J usage is TRBJ1-5; D uncertain. CDR1 and CDR2 from the germline V gene are SNHLY and FYNNEI. This CDR3 has 14 residues. V was trimmed by 3 bases and J by 4 bases, leaving 10 bases between them. CDR3 region: CASSDKTANQPQHF. The DNA for the CDR3 is TGTGCCAGCAGTGATAAAACAGCAAATCAGCCCCAGCATTTT.

The chain has TRBV10-3 and TRBJ2-3; 7 bases are shared with TRBD2. The CDR3 extends over 13 amino acids. J was trimmed by 3 bases and V by 6 bases; bases with no gene match: 3. CDR1 and CDR2 (germline): ENHRY, SYGVKD. CDR3 sequence reads: CAIRGGETDTQYF. The CDR3 DNA is TGTGCCATCAGGGGGGGGGAGACAGATACGCAGTATTTT.

The chain couples TRBV25-1 to TRBJ1-2, with 7 positions matching TRBD1. The CDR3 runs 13 residues. Trimming cost V 3 bases and J 5 bases; bases outside gene matches: 3. Germline loops: CDR1 MGHDK, CDR2 SYGVNS. The CDR3 loop reads CASSEQGDYGYTF. The CDR3 nucleotides are TGTGCCAGCAGTGAGCAGGGGGATTATGGCTACACCTTC.

This chain connects TRBV11-2 to TRBJ1-5; no clear D gene. Germline loops: CDR1 SGHAT, CDR2 FQNNGV. V dropped 0 bases and J dropped 2 bases, with 8 bases sitting between them. The CDR3 has 15 residues. In DNA, the CDR3 is TGTGCCAGCAGCTTAGATAGCGGGGGCAATCAGCCCCAGCATTTT. It encodes CASSLDSGGNQPQHF.

The chain is built from TRBV7-9 and TRBJ2-1; tentatively, D is TRBD2 (5 bases). Trimming took off 3 bases at V and 7 bases at J, with 7 bases between the two ends. Germline V gives CDR1 SEHNR, CDR2 FQNEAQ (reference sequence). This CDR3 spans 12 amino acids. The CDR3: CASSFSVNEQFF. The CDR3 DNA reads TGTGCCAGCAGCTTTAGCGTGAATGAGCAGTTCTTC.

The V and J genes are TRBV5-1 and TRBJ1-1, with TRBD1 matching over 8 bases. The CDR3 consists of 16 residues. Germline V CDR1 and CDR2: SGHRS, YFSETQ. Trimming took 4 bases from V and 0 from J; bases not matched to a gene: 8. CDR3 DNA: TGCGCCAGCAGCCCCATACTCAGGGGGCTGAACACTGAAGCTTTCTTT. Encoded protein: CASSPILRGLNTEAFF.

The chain employs TRBV29-1 and TRBJ1-2; D is uncertain. CDR1 is SQVTM and CDR2 is ANQGSEA in the germline V gene. CDR3 length: 10 residues. V was trimmed by 5 bases and J by 10 bases, leaving 11 bases between them. Written as DNA, the CDR3 is TGCAGCGTTTTTCAGGCCAACTACACCTTC. Translating gives CSVFQANYTF.

V gene TRBV7-2 combines with J gene TRBJ1-2; tentatively, D is TRBD1 (6 bases). Deletions cut 6 bases from V and 4 bases from J, with 9 bases between. The CDR3 has 12 amino acids. Per the germline V gene, CDR1 is SGHTA and CDR2 is FQGNSA. CDR3 amino acids: CASSDRSYGYTF. As DNA, the CDR3 is TGTGCCAGCAGTGACAGGAGCTATGGCTACACCTTC.

The chain has TRBV7-2 and TRBJ2-1; 10 bases fit TRBD2. CDR1 is SGHTA, CDR2 FQGNSA, per germline. V shed 5 bases and J 7 bases; nucleotides not matched to a gene: 8. The CDR3 is 15 residues long. Written as DNA, the CDR3 is TGTGCCAGCAGCATGACTAGCGGGTGGGGTAATGAGCAGTTCTTC. Its protein is CASSMTSGWGNEQFF.

The chain uses TRBV28 and TRBJ1-5; unclear D gene. There are 13 residues in the CDR3. Between the trimmed V and J ends, which lost 8 bases and 2 bases, there was a span of 10 bases. The V gene's germline CDR1 is MDHEN and CDR2 SYDVKM. CDR3 in amino acids: CASGIEGNQPQHF. The CDR3 region has the DNA TGTGCCAGCGGGATTGAGGGCAATCAGCCCCAGCATTTT.

The chain carries TRBV19 and TRBJ1-1; D not resolved. V lost 5 bases to trimming and J lost 7 bases, with 8 bases between them. The length of the CDR3 is 11 residues. The germline V gene encodes CDR1 LNHDA and CDR2 SQIVND (reference sequence). The CDR3: CASSGRIEAFF. The CDR3 coding sequence is TGTGCCAGTAGTGGCCGTATTGAAGCTTTCTTT.

V and J are TRBV6-6 and TRBJ2-7; 8 nucleotides line up with TRBD1. After removal of 8 bases from V and 2 bases from J, the junction contained 5 bases not matched to a gene. The CDR3 spans 13 residues. In germline, CDR1 is MNHNY, CDR2 SVGAGI (reference sequence). CDR3 nucleotide sequence: TGTGCCAGCTCGACAGGGGCAACCTACGAGCAGTACTTC. Its translation: CASSTGATYEQYF.

The chain combines TRBV9 with TRBJ2-2, with D perhaps TRBD1 or TRBD2 (5 bases each). CDR3 length equals 13 residues. The ends were cut back, 5 bases at V and 6 bases at J, with 11 bases in the middle. The germline CDR1 and CDR2 sequences are SGDLS and YYNGEE. The DNA of the CDR3 is TGTGCCAGCAGGGGGACCAAACCCGGGGAGCTGTTTTTT. Its translation: CASRGTKPGELFF.

V gene TRBV27 combines with J gene TRBJ1-5, with D maybe TRBD1 (6 bases). Trimming removed 2 bases at V and 7 bases at J, with 12 bases between. The CDR3 has 14 amino acids. Germline assignment: CDR1 MNHEY and CDR2 SMNVEV (reference sequence). CDR3 in DNA: TGTGCCAGCAGTTTAGGCGGGGGGCCCCAGCCCCAGCATTTT. Translating gives CASSLGGGPQPQHF.

V is TRBV5-1 and J is TRBJ1-2; TRBD1 is a possible D gene (6 bases). Germline CDR1 and CDR2: SGHRS and YFSETQ. V was pared by 4 bases and J by 7 bases, with 17 bases between. The CDR3 contains 14 residues. DNA of the CDR3: TGCGCCAGCAGCCAAGACCCCTCGACAGGTGGCTACACCTTC. As protein: CASSQDPSTGGYTF.